This T cell receptor (beta chain) was profiled in a study of cytomegalovirus exposure and HLA in healthy donors. PCR was performed using 60 Vbeta and 13 Jbeta primers. The method was immunoSEQ multiplex PCR; TCRdb's version includes in-frame clones alone and lacks a portion of them. The top ten hold over 2% of the sample, which has approximately 180,000 clones, around 81% seen once. Overall study findings and caveats: Upon later analysis, HLA-associated TCR beta chains proved more clonally expanded than other, equally common chains. HLA alleles were associated with 16,951 TCR beta sequences in a later analysis at 0.05 false discovery rate. HLA restriction was apparent for most CMV-associated TCR beta chains in a later analysis.

V was cut by 11 bases and J by 0 bases, with 14 bases left in between. The CDR3 runs to 14 residues. Germline lookup yields CDR1 WSHSY and CDR2 SAAADI. A note on this clone: The target antigen is unknown.

Sequences were obtained from PBMCs. This chain joins TRBV10-2 and TRBJ2-1, with a tentative D call TRBD2 (6 bases). This clonotype was sampled from a woman younger than 45 in good health and CMV-seronegative. CDR3 protein: CAAGRSASYNEQFF. DNA for the CDR3: TGCGCCGCGGGGAGGTCTGCCTCCTACAATGAGCAGTTCTTC.